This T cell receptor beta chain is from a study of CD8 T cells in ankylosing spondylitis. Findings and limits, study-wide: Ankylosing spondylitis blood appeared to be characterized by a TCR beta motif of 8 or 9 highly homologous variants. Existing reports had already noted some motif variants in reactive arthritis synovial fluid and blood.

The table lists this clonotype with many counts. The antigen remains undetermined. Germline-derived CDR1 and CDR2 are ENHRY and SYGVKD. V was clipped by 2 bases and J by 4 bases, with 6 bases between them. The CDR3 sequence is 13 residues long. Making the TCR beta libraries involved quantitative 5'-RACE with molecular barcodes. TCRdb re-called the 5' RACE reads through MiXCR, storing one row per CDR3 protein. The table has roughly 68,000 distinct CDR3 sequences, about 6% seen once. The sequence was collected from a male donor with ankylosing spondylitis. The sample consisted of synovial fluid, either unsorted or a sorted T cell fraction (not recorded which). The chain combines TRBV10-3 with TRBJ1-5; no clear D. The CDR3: CAISEQYNQPQHF. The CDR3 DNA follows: TGTGCCATCAGTGAGCAGTATAATCAGCCCCAGCATTTT.